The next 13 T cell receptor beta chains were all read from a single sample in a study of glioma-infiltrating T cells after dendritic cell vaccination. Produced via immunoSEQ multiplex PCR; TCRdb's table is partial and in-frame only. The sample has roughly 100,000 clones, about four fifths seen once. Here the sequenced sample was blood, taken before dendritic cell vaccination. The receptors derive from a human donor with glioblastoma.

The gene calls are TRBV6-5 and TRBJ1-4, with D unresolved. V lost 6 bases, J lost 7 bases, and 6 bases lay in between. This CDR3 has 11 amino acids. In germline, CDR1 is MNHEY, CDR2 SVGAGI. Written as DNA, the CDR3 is TGTGCCAGCAGCTCTAGTGAAAAACTGTTTTTT. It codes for CASSSSEKLFF.

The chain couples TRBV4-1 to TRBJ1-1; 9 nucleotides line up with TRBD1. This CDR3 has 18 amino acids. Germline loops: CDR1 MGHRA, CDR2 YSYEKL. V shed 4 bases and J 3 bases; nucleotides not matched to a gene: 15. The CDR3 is CASSRKLRGTGLDTEAFF. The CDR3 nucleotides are TGCGCCAGCAGCCGGAAGTTGAGGGGGACAGGGTTGGACACTGAAGCTTTCTTT.

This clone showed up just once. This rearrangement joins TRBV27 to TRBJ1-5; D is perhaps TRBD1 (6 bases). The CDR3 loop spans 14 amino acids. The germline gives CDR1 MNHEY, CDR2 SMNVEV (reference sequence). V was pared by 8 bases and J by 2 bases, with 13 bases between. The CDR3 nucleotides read TGTGCCAGCTCCCAGGGGCGGGGCAATCAGCCCCAGCATTTT. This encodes CASSQGRGNQPQHF.

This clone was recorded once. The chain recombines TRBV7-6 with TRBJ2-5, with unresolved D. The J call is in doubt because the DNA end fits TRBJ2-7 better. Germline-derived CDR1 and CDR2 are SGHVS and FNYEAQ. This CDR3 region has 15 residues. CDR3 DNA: TGTGCCAGCAGCTTATTCTCCGATTTAACCTACGAGCAGTACTTC. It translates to CASSLFSDLTYEQYF.

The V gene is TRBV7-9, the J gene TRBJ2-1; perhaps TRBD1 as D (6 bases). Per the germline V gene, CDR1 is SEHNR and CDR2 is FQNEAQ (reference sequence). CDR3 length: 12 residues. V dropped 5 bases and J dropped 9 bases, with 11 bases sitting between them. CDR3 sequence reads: CASSAWTAEQFF. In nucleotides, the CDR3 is TGTGCCAGCAGCGCCTGGACAGCTGAGCAGTTCTTC.

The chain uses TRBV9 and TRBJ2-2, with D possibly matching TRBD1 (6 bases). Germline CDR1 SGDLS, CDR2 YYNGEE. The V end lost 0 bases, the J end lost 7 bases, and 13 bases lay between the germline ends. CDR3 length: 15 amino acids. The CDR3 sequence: CASSVVGHSNGELFF. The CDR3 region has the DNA TGTGCCAGCAGCGTAGTGGGACACTCTAACGGGGAGCTGTTTTTT.

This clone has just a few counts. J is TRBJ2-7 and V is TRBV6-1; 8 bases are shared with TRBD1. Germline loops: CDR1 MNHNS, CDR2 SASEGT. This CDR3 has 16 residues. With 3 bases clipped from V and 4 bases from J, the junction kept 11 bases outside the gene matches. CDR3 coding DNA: TGTGCCAGCAGTGACACGACAGGGGACCCATGGTACGAGCAGTACTTC. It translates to CASSDTTGDPWYEQYF.

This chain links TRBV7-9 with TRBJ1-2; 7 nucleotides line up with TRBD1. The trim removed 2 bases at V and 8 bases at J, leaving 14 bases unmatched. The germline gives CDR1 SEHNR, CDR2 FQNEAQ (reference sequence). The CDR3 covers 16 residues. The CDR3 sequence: CASSLRRQGSLWGYTF. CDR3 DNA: TGTGCCAGCAGCTTAAGACGACAGGGTTCCTTGTGGGGCTACACCTTC. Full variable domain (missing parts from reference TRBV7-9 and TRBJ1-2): DTGVSQNPRHKITKRGQNVTFRCDPISEHNRLYWYRQTLGQGPEFLTYFQNEAQLEKSRLLSDRFSAERPKGSFSTLEIQRTEQGDSAMYLCASSLRRQGSLWGYTFGSGTRLTVV.

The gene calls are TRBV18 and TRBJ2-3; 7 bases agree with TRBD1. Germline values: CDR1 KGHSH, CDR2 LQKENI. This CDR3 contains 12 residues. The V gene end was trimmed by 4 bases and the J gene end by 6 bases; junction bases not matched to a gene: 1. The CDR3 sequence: CASSLGQDTQYF. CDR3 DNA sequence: TGTGCCAGCTCACTGGGACAGGATACGCAGTATTTT.

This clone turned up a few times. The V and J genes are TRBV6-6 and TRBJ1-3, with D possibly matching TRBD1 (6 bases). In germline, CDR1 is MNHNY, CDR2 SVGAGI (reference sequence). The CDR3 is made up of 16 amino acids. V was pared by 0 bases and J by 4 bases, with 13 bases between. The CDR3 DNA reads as TGTGCCAGCAGTTACTCGAGCGGGGGGCACGGAAACACCATATATTTT. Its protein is CASSYSSGGHGNTIYF.

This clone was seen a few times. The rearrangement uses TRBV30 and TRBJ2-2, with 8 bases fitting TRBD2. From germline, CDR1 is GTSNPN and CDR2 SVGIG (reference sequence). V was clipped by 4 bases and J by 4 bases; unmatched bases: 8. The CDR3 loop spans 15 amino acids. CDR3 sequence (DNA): TGTGCCTGGAACCCCCGGGGGGGGGCCACCGGGGAGCTGTTTTTT. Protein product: CAWNPRGGATGELFF.

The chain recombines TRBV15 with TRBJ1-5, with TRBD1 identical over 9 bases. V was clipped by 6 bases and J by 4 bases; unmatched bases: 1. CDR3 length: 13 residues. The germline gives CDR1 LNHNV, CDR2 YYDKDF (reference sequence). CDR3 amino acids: CATRGTGNQPQHF. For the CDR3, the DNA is TGTGCCACCAGGGGGACAGGGAATCAGCCCCAGCATTTT.

The CDR3, as DNA: TGTGCCAGCCGCCCTCGGGGTAGCGGGGATTGGACCCAGTACTTC. Amino acids: CASRPRGSGDWTQYF. J is TRBJ2-5 and V is TRBV27; TRBD2 agrees at 8 bases. Germline-derived CDR1 and CDR2 are MNHEY and SMNVEV (reference sequence). CDR3 length: 15 amino acids. With 8 bases clipped from V and 7 bases from J, the junction kept 15 bases outside the gene matches.